The entry below describes one T cell receptor (beta chain). The data stem from a study of T cell changes during pregnancy in multiple sclerosis. V lost 1 base, J lost 1 base, and 8 bases lay in between. The CDR3 length is 14 residues. The germline gives CDR1 SGHRS, CDR2 YFSETQ. TCRdb's copy holds only in-frame clones and misses some; the assay was immunoSEQ multiplex PCR. In the table there are roughly 47,000 clones, more than 80% of which are singletons. The rearrangement joins TRBV5-1 to TRBJ1-1; D gene unclear. The source material was CD8+ T cells from peripheral blood mononuclear cells, sampled in the second trimester of pregnancy. The TCR sequence derives from a female donor with multiple sclerosis, enrolled in a pregnancy study. Written as DNA, the CDR3 is TGCGCCAGCAGCTTGCCACAAGAGAACACTGAAGCTTTCTTT. It specifies CASSLPQENTEAFF.